This passage covers 7 T cell receptor beta chains from one sample sequenced in a study of OX40 agonist ivuxolimab in advanced cancers. This table comes from immunoSEQ multiplex PCR, and its TCRdb copy is limited to in-frame clones, with some not included. The data contain 45,000 to 55,000 clones, 70% to 85% of them singletons. The sequencing used CD4+ or CD8+ T cells sorted from blood, collected in a trial of the OX40 agonist ivuxolimab. The receptors stem from an adult with an advanced solid tumor such as melanoma, head and neck, liver or kidney cancer.

The rearrangement uses TRBV11-3 and TRBJ2-2; possible D gene TRBD1, 5 bases. CDR1 and CDR2 (germline): SGHNT, YENEEA. V lost 6 bases and J 3 bases, leaving 14 bases between the germline ends. This CDR3 is built from 15 residues. DNA of the CDR3: TGTGCCAGCAGTCCTGGGGCAGCTCACACCGGGGAGCTGTTTTTT. This gives the protein CASSPGAAHTGELFF.

The V call is TRBV7-3, the J call TRBJ2-5, with 7 nucleotides matching TRBD1. Unmatched junction bases numbered 5, after V lost 2 bases and J lost 2 bases. The CDR3 covers 15 residues. CDR1 and CDR2 from the germline V gene are SGHTA and FQGTGA. The CDR3 reads CASSLSTGFQETQYF. CDR3 sequence (DNA): TGTGCCAGCAGCTTATCGACAGGGTTTCAAGAGACCCAGTACTTC.

The chain carries TRBV2 and TRBJ2-5; TRBD2 aligns across 7 bases. CDR3 size: 13 residues. V trimming: 8 bases; J trimming: 4 bases; junction bases outside the gene matches: 7. Germline CDR1 reads SNHLY; CDR2 reads FYNNEI. The chain's CDR3 is CASAVGGRETQYF. For the CDR3, the DNA is TGTGCCAGCGCGGTGGGAGGGCGAGAGACCCAGTACTTC.

This clone has a handful of counts. CDR3 in DNA: TGTGCCAGCAGTCGGGGTCTGAACACTGAAGCTTTCTTT. Protein: CASSRGLNTEAFF. V and J are TRBV2 and TRBJ1-1; D is unclear. This CDR3 is 13 amino acids long. CDR1 is SNHLY, CDR2 FYNNEI, per germline. With 5 bases removed from V and 0 bases from J, the gap between germline ends came to 7 bases.

This clone was counted a single time. The V call is TRBV28, the J call TRBJ1-5; D ambiguous. V was cut by 7 bases and J by 0 bases, with 13 bases left in between. This CDR3 is built from 15 residues. Looked up from germline, CDR1 is MDHEN and CDR2 is SYDVKM. The CDR3 loop is CASNALPFSNQPQHF. DNA of the CDR3: TGTGCCAGCAACGCCCTTCCTTTTAGCAATCAGCCCCAGCATTTT.

CDR3 loop: CASSEAQGITEAFF. The DNA for the CDR3 is TGTGCCAGCAGTGAAGCCCAGGGTATTACTGAAGCTTTCTTT. The V call is TRBV2, the J call TRBJ1-1, with a tentative D call TRBD1 (5 bases). V was trimmed by 0 bases and J by 5 bases, leaving 10 bases between them. The length of the CDR3 is 14 residues. Germline V gene lookup returns CDR1 SNHLY and CDR2 FYNNEI.

The rearrangement joins TRBV15 to TRBJ2-6; possible D gene TRBD1, 6 bases. Trimming removed 0 bases at V and 0 bases at J, with 15 bases between. From germline, CDR1 is LNHNV and CDR2 YYDKDF (reference sequence). CDR3 length: 19 amino acids. Here the CDR3 DNA reads TGTGCCACCAGCAGAGATTATCCGGGCAGGGGCTCTGGGGCCAACGTCCTGACTTTC. This encodes CATSRDYPGRGSGANVLTF.